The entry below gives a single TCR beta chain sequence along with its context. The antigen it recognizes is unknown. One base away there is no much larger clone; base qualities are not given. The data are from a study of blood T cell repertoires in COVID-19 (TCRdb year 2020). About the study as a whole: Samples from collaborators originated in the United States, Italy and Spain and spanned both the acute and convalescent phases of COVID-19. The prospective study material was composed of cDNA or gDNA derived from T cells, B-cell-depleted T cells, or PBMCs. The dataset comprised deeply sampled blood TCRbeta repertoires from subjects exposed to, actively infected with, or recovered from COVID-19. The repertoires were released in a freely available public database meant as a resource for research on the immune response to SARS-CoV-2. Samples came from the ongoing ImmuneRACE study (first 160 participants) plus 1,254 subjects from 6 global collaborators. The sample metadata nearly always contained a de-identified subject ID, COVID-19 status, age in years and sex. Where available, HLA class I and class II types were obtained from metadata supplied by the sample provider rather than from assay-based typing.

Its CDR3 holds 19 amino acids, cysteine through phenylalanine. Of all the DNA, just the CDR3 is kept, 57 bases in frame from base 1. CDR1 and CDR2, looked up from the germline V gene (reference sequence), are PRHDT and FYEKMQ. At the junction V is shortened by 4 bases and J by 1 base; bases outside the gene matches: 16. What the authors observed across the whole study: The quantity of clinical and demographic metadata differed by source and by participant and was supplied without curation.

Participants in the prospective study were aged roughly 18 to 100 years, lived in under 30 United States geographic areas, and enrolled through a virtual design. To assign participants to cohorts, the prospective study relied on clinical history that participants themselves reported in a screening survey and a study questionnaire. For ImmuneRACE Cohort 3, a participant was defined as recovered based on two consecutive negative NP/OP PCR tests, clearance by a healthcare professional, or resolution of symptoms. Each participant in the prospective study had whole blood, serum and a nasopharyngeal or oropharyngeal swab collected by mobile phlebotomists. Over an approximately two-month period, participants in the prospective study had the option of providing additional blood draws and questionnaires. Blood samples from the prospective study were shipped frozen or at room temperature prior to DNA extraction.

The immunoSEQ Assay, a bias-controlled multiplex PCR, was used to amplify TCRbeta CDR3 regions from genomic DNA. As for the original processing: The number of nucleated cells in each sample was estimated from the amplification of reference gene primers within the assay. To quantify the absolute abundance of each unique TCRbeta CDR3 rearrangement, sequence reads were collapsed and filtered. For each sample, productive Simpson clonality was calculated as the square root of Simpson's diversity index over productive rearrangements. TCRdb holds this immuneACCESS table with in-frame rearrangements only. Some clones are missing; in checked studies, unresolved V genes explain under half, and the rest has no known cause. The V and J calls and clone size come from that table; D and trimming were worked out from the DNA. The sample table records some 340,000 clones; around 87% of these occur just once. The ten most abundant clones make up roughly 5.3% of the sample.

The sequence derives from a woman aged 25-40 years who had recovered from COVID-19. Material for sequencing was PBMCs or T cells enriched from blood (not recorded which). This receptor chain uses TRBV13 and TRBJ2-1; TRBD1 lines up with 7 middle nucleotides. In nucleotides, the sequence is TGTGCCAGCAGCTCCACGGTAGGGGCCGGGACAGCTTCCTACAATGAGCAGTTCTTC. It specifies CASSSTVGAGTASYNEQFF.